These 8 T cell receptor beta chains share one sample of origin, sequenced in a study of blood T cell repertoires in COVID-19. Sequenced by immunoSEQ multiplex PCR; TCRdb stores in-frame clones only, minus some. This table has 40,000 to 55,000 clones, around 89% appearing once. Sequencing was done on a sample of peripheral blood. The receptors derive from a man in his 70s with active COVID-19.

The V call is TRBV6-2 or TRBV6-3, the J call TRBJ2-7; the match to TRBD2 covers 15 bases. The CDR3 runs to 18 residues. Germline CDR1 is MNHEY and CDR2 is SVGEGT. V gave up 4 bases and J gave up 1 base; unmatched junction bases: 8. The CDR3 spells CASSWGTSGGPNSYEQYF. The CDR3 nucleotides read TGTGCCAGCAGTTGGGGGACTAGCGGGGGGCCCAATTCCTACGAGCAGTACTTC.

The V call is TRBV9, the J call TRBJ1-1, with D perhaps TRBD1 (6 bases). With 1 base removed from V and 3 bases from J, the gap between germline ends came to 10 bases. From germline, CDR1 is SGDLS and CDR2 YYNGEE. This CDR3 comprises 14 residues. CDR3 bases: TGTGCCAGCAGCGTACGAGGGGGGGACACTGAAGCTTTCTTT. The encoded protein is CASSVRGGDTEAFF.

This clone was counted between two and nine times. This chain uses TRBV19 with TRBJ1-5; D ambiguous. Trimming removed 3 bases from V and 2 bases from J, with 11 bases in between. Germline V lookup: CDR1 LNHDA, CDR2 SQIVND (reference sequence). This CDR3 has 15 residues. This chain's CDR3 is CASSIQDDGNQPQHF. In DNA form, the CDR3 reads TGTGCCAGTAGTATTCAGGATGACGGCAATCAGCCCCAGCATTTT.

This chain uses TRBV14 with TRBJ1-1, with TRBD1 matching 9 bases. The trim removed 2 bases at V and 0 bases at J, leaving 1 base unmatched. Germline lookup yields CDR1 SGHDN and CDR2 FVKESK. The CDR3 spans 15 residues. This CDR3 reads CASSQRTGVNTEAFF. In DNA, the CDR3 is TGTGCCAGCAGCCAAAGGACAGGGGTGAACACTGAAGCTTTCTTT.

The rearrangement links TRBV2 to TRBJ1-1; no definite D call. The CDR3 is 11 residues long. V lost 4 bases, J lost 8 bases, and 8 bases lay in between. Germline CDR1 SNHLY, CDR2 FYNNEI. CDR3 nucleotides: TGTGCCAGCAGTGTAGAGATAGAAGCTTTCTTT. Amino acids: CASSVEIEAFF.

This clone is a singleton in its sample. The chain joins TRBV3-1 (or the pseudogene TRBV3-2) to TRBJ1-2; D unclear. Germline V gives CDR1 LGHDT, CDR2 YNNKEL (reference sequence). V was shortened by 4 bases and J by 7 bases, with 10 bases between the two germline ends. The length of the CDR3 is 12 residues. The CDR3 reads CASSLLDSGYTF. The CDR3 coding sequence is TGTGCCAGCAGCCTACTTGATAGTGGCTACACCTTC.

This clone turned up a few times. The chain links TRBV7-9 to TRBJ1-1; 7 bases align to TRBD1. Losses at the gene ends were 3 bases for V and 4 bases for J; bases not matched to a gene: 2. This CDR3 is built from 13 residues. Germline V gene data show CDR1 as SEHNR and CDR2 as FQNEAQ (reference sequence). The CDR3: CASSFDRVTEAFF. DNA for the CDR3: TGTGCCAGCAGCTTCGACAGGGTCACTGAAGCTTTCTTT.

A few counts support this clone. The CDR3 loop reads CASKLDSGTIGYTF. CDR3 nucleotide sequence: TGTGCCAGTAAACTAGACAGTGGGACTATCGGCTACACCTTC. This sequence joins TRBV19 and TRBJ1-2; the D gene is possibly TRBD1 (5 bases). Germline loops: CDR1 LNHDA, CDR2 SQIVND (reference sequence). This CDR3 spans 14 amino acids. Trimming cost V 7 bases and J 8 bases, with 20 bases left between them.